The 13 T cell receptor beta chains presented below share a single source sample, sequenced in a study of T-cell memory formation after mild COVID-19. TCRdb re-called the 5' RACE reads through MiXCR, storing one row per CDR3 protein. This table holds 300,000 to 350,000 distinct CDR3 sequences, over 10% found once. Sequenced sample: PBMCs or a T cell subset sorted from them (not recorded which). The receptors derive from a young man who had mild COVID-19 (a few samples of this study predate the infection). Cell type and time point are not known.

This clonotype was seen only a few times. The gene calls are TRBV20-1 and TRBJ2-3; tentative D call: TRBD2 (6 bases). CDR3 length equals 14 residues. Per germline, CDR1 DFQATT and CDR2 SNEGSKA (reference sequence). Trimming left V 3 bases short and J 4 bases short, with 14 bases between. The CDR3 region has the DNA TGCAGTGCTAGGGGGGGACTGGGAGCAGATACGCAGTATTTT. Amino acid sequence: CSARGGLGADTQYF.

This clonotype was seen only a few times. V is TRBV27 and J is TRBJ2-7, with 7 bases fitting TRBD2. Germline CDR1 reads MNHEY; CDR2 reads SMNVEV (reference sequence). The CDR3 has 16 residues. For the CDR3, the DNA is TGTGCCAGCAGTCTATCAGCGGGGATCCAATACTACGAGCAGTACGTC. The encoded protein is CASSLSAGIQYYEQYV.

This sequence joins TRBV27 and TRBJ1-2, with 8 nucleotides matching TRBD1. Germline trimming cut 5 bases from V and 6 bases from J; bases unmatched to any gene: 11. This CDR3 region has 15 residues. Looked up from germline, CDR1 is MNHEY and CDR2 is SMNVEV (reference sequence). CDR3 loop: CASSSLGDRNNGYTF. The CDR3 DNA reads TGTGCCAGCAGTAGTTTAGGGGACAGGAATAATGGCTACACCTTC.

This clonotype was seen many times. The chain carries TRBV6-4 and TRBJ2-1; no clear D gene. The CDR3 has 14 residues. V was shortened by 0 bases and J by 6 bases, with 9 bases between the two germline ends. The germline CDR1 and CDR2 sequences are MRHNA and SNTAGT. CDR3 nucleotides: TGTGCCAGCAGTGACTCTCGCCTCTCCAATGAGCAGTTCTTC. Residues: CASSDSRLSNEQFF.

In this sample, this clonotype turned up a few times. J is TRBJ2-3 and V is TRBV12-3 or TRBV12-4; D not certain. V was cut by 2 bases and J by 12 bases, with 18 bases left in between. This CDR3 spans 14 amino acids. The CDR3 loop is CASSLRLHSNLQYF. The CDR3 region has the DNA TGTGCCAGCAGTTTAAGACTTCATTCTAACCTCCAGTATTTT.

V usage is TRBV7-3 and J usage is TRBJ2-3, with D possibly being TRBD2 (5 bases). Germline CDR1 and CDR2: SGHTA and FQGTGA. Deletions cut 5 bases from V and 2 bases from J, with 17 bases between. This CDR3 contains 16 residues. CDR3 loop: CASSPRPGVDTDTQYF. The CDR3 DNA reads as TGTGCCAGCAGCCCCCGTCCCGGGGTCGACACAGATACGCAGTATTTT.

This clonotype was recorded at least ten times. The chain couples TRBV7-7 to TRBJ2-2, with 8 bases identical to TRBD1. Germline CDR1 reads SSHAT; CDR2 reads FNYEAQ (reference sequence). CDR3 size: 15 residues. With 2 bases clipped from V and 5 bases from J, the junction kept 4 bases outside the gene matches. The CDR3, as DNA: TGTGCCAGCAGCTTAAAGACAGGGGTGACCGGGGAGCTGTTTTTT. As protein: CASSLKTGVTGELFF.

This clonotype was counted at least ten times. The V and J genes are TRBV5-1 and TRBJ2-3, with 11 bases fitting TRBD2. Losses at the gene ends were 1 base for V and 6 bases for J; bases not matched to a gene: 1. This CDR3 contains 14 residues. Looked up from germline, CDR1 is SGHRS and CDR2 is YFSETQ. In nucleotides, the CDR3 is TGCGCCAGCAGCTTGTCTAGCGGGGGGGATACGCAGTATTTT. Protein product: CASSLSSGGDTQYF.

This clonotype has only a few counts. The chain uses TRBV5-1 and TRBJ2-7; the match to TRBD1 covers 9 bases. Germline CDR1 SGHRS, CDR2 YFSETQ. The CDR3 length is 14 residues. Trimming cost V 2 bases and J 3 bases; bases outside gene matches: 3. DNA of the CDR3: TGCGCCAGCAGCTTCGGGACAGGGAACTACGAGCAGTACTTC. Its translation: CASSFGTGNYEQYF.

This clonotype was seen repeatedly, ten times or more. This chain uses TRBV10-2 with TRBJ2-1, with 10 bases identical to TRBD2. The V gene end was trimmed by 4 bases and the J gene end by 9 bases; junction bases not matched to a gene: 6. This CDR3 is 14 amino acids long. The germline CDR1 and CDR2 sequences are WSHSY and SAAADI. The CDR3 protein is CASSVSGGASEQFF. The CDR3 DNA sequence: TGCGCCAGCAGTGTAAGCGGGGGGGCTAGTGAGCAGTTCTTC.

This clonotype turned up a few times. The chain links TRBV28 to TRBJ1-1, with a weak D call TRBD1 (5 bases). The CDR3 covers 16 residues. V lost 1 base, J lost 5 bases, and 17 bases lay in between. CDR1 and CDR2 from the germline V gene are MDHEN and SYDVKM. CDR3 sequence reads: CASSLLSQWGMTEAFF. The CDR3 DNA follows: TGTGCCAGCAGTTTATTATCCCAATGGGGCATGACTGAAGCTTTCTTT.

The rearrangement links TRBV19 to TRBJ2-4; 10 positions agree with TRBD1. This CDR3 is built from 15 residues. V lost 6 bases and J lost 8; bases outside the gene matches: 10. Germline V gene sequence: CDR1 LNHDA, CDR2 SQIVND (reference sequence). The CDR3 DNA follows: TGTGCCAGTAGCCAGACAGGGGGCAACAGGGACATTCAGTACTTC. It specifies CASSQTGGNRDIQYF.

In its sample, this clonotype was seen a few times. One end of the junction fails to match germline, which may point to a read error. This chain connects TRBV24-1 to TRBJ2-1; 9 nucleotides line up with TRBD1. The CDR3 covers 14 residues. Per the germline V gene, CDR1 is KGHDR and CDR2 is SFDVKD. The CDR3 sequence is CATSDSHSSSGQGF. DNA for the CDR3: TGTGCCACCAGTGATTCCCACTCCTCCTCGGGACAGGGCTTC.